This is a list of T cell receptor beta chains from one sample in a study of blood T cell repertoires in COVID-19. Profiling relied on immunoSEQ multiplex PCR, and the TCRdb table lists in-frame clones only, not all of them. The sample holds approximately 58,000 clones, around 85% seen once. The sequencing input was peripheral blood. These TCRs come from a man in his forties with active COVID-19. Each CDR3 is given with its conserved first and last residue. Fields, in order: V gene, J gene, CDR3 protein.

TRBV27,TRBJ2-1,CASSLRTGYNEQFF
TRBV24-1,TRBJ2-7,CATRQGNGNEQYF
TRBV6-5,TRBJ1-1,CASSRTGGRTEAFF
TRBV7-9,TRBJ2-1,CASTLLTVSYNEQFF
TRBV6-4,TRBJ1-5,CASSLTVNQPQHF
TRBV18,TRBJ2-5,CASSPGGRVQETQYF
TRBV5-6,TRBJ2-1,CASKAAGGPNEQFF
TRBV6-1,TRBJ2-4,CASSGWDRGEAKNIQYF
TRBV7-6,TRBJ2-5,CASSPSGAQGETQYF
TRBV5-1,TRBJ2-1,CASSLGGTGSYNEQFF